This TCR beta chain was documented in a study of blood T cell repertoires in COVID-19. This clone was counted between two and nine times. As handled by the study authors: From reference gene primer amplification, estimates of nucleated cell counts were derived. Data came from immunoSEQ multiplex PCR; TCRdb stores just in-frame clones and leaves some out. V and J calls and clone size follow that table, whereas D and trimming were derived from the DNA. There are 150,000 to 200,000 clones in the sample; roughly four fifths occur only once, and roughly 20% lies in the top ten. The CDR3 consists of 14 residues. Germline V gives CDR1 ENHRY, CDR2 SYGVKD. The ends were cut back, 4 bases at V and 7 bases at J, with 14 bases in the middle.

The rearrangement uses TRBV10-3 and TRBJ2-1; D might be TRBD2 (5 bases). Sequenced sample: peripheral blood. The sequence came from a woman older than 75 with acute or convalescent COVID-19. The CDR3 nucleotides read TGTGCCATCAGTGGGTGGACTCAGACAAATGAGCAGTTCTTC. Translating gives CAISGWTQTNEQFF.